This T cell receptor beta chain is drawn from a study of CD8 T cell repertoires and HIV-1 epitope variants. Study-level background: Separate wells received one of Twenty-five Gag or Nef variant peptides.

Germline V gene data show CDR1 as SEHNR and CDR2 as FQNEAQ (reference sequence). J was trimmed by 6 bases and V by 6 bases; bases with no gene match: 8. This CDR3 has 15 residues. Note on this clone: Antigen unknown.

Here immunoSEQ multiplex PCR was the method, and the copy in TCRdb shows in-frame clones only, minus some. The data show about 1,100 clones, 70% to 80% seen once. This rearrangement joins TRBV7-9 to TRBJ2-2; 9 nucleotides line up with TRBD2. This receptor was identified in a male donor with HIV. Material for sequencing was cultured CD8+ T cells derived from PBMCs. The CDR3 DNA is TGTGCCAGCAGGCCGGGACTAGCTGCCTCCGGGGAGCTGTTTTTT. The encoded protein is CASRPGLAASGELFF. Full variable domain (outside the CDR3, taken from reference TRBV7-9 and TRBJ2-2): DTGVSQNPRHKITKRGQNVTFRCDPISEHNRLYWYRQTLGQGPEFLTYFQNEAQLEKSRLLSDRFSAERPKGSFSTLEIQRTEQGDSAMYLCASRPGLAASGELFFGEGSRLTVL.